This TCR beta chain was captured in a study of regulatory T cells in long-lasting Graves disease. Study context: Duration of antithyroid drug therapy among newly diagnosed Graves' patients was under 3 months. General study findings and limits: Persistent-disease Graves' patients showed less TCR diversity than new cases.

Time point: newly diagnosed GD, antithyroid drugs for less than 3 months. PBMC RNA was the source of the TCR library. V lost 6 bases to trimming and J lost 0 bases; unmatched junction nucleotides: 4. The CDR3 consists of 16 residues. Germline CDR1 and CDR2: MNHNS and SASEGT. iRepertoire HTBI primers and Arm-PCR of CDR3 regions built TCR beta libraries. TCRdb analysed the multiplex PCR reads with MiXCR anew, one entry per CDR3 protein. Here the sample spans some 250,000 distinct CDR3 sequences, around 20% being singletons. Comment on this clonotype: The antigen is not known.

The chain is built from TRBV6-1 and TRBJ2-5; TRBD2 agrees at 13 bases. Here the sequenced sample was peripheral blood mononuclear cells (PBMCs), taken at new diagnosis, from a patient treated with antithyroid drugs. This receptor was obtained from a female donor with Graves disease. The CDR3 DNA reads TGTGCCAGCAGCCGGACTAGCGGGAGTTACCAAGAGACCCAGTACTTC. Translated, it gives CASSRTSGSYQETQYF.